The 24 T cell receptor beta chains given below trace back to one sample, sequenced in a study of graft-versus-host responses after intestinal transplantation. For these TCRs, the target antigens are not known. TCRdb keeps only in-frame clones here, not all; method: immunoSEQ multiplex PCR. The sample carries approximately 97,000 clones, roughly nine tenths recorded once. Material: unstimulated CD4+ T cells sorted from spleen or lymph node cells, obtained before transplant. The source is a human donor who was the organ donor for an intestinal transplant.

The gene calls are TRBV7-9 and TRBJ2-7; unclear D gene. Between the trimmed V and J ends, which lost 1 base and 2 bases, there was a span of 6 bases. The CDR3 contains 13 residues. Per germline, CDR1 SEHNR and CDR2 FQNEAQ (reference sequence). The chain's CDR3 is CASSLGSPYEQYF. Here the CDR3 DNA reads TGTGCCAGCAGCTTAGGCAGTCCCTACGAGCAGTACTTC.

A few counts support this clone. The sample carries other DNA sequences with the same CDR3. The gene calls are TRBV7-9 and TRBJ1-3, with 7 bases that match TRBD1. CDR1 is SEHNR and CDR2 is FQNEAQ in the germline V gene (reference sequence). The trim removed 2 bases at V and 2 bases at J, leaving 0 bases unmatched. The CDR3 extends over 14 amino acids. CDR3 nucleotide sequence: TGTGCCAGCAGCTTACAGGGGGCTGGAAACACCATATATTTT. Residues: CASSLQGAGNTIYF.

The V call is TRBV29-1, the J call TRBJ1-1, with D unclear. CDR1 SQVTM and CDR2 ANQGSEA come from the germline V gene. The CDR3 is 13 amino acids. Trimming cost V 1 base and J 4 bases, with 10 bases left between them. DNA of the CDR3: TGCAGCGTTGAAGTTGGGTGGGCCACTGAAGCTTTCTTT. Residues: CSVEVGWATEAFF.

CDR3 in amino acids: CASSLRQGGRRLDTYEQYF. In nucleotides, the CDR3 is TGTGCCAGCAGTTTACGCCAGGGGGGCCGCCGGTTAGACACCTACGAGCAGTACTTC. The chain recombines TRBV28 with TRBJ2-7, with a possible D match to TRBD1 (7 bases). The CDR3 loop spans 19 amino acids. V was trimmed by 2 bases and J by 2 bases, leaving 25 bases between them. Germline V gene lookup returns CDR1 MDHEN and CDR2 SYDVKM.

CDR3 in DNA: TGTGCCATTCGGACTAGCGGGGGGAGCACAGATACGCAGTATTTT. The encoded protein is CAIRTSGGSTDTQYF. This chain joins TRBV10-3 and TRBJ2-3; 14 bases match TRBD2. From germline, CDR1 is ENHRY and CDR2 SYGVKD. The length of the CDR3 is 15 residues. Trimming cost V 9 bases and J 0 bases; bases outside gene matches: 2.

This chain joins TRBV18 and TRBJ2-1; 7 nucleotides line up with TRBD1. Germline trimming cut 6 bases from V and 0 bases from J; bases unmatched to any gene: 5. CDR3 length: 15 amino acids. In germline, CDR1 is KGHSH, CDR2 LQKENI. The CDR3 DNA follows: TGTGCCAGCTCCCCTACAGGGGACTCCTACAATGAGCAGTTCTTC. This sequence encodes CASSPTGDSYNEQFF.

Turning to this clone: Other DNA variants within this sample encode the same CDR3. The rearrangement uses TRBV5-1 and TRBJ2-2, with D perhaps TRBD2 (6 bases). The CDR3 is 15 residues long. CDR1 is SGHRS, CDR2 YFSETQ, per germline. V was cut by 0 bases and J by 2 bases, with 8 bases left in between. In nucleotides, the CDR3 is TGCGCCAGCAGCTTGGGCGGGGCTAACACCGGGGAGCTGTTTTTT. This codes for CASSLGGANTGELFF.

The CDR3 sequence is CASGTVGTGVGEQYF. The CDR3 DNA reads as TGTGCTAGTGGTACCGTCGGGACAGGGGTGGGCGAGCAGTACTTC. This chain links TRBV12-5 with TRBJ2-7, with 10 positions matching TRBD1. This CDR3 has 15 residues. The germline V gene has CDR1 LGHNT and CDR2 FRNRAP. J was trimmed by 6 bases and V by 5 bases; bases with no gene match: 10.

A note on this clone: The same CDR3 also results from other DNA sequences found in this sample. V gene TRBV27 combines with J gene TRBJ1-5, with a possible D match to TRBD1 (6 bases). V gave up 6 bases and J gave up 3 bases, with 15 bases separating them. The CDR3 totals 15 residues. Germline CDR1 MNHEY, CDR2 SMNVEV (reference sequence). CDR3: CASSTTYRDNQPQHF. CDR3 DNA sequence: TGTGCCAGCAGCACGACCTACAGGGACAATCAGCCCCAGCATTTT.

A remark on this clone: At one boundary the junction diverges from the germline segment, which might be a read error. The J gene is TRBJ1-2, the V gene TRBV7-2; D gene ambiguous. The CDR3 extends over 12 amino acids. Germline assignment: CDR1 SGHTA and CDR2 FQGNSA. CDR3 bases: TGTGCCAGCACCTTACTGGGCAATGGCTACACCTTC. Translating gives CASTLLGNGYTF.

The chain joins TRBV19 to TRBJ1-1; 7 nucleotides line up with TRBD1. The ends lost 1 base at V and 1 base at J; junction bases unmatched: 12. Germline lookup yields CDR1 LNHDA and CDR2 SQIVND (reference sequence). This CDR3 is 18 amino acids long. The CDR3 nucleotides read TGTGCCAGTAGTATAGTAGGTGTCGGGACAGCTCAGAACACTGAAGCTTTCTTT. It specifies CASSIVGVGTAQNTEAFF.

DNA of the CDR3: TGTGCCAGCTCACCACCGGACAGGGGAGATGAAAAACTGTTTTTT. Translation gives CASSPPDRGDEKLFF. This chain connects TRBV18 to TRBJ1-4; 9 bases align to TRBD1. V was pared by 0 bases and J by 6 bases, with 2 bases of the junction left unmatched. The CDR3 extends over 15 amino acids. The germline V gene encodes CDR1 KGHSH and CDR2 LQKENI.

V and J are TRBV27 and TRBJ2-2; 9 positions agree with TRBD2. Germline V gene sequence: CDR1 MNHEY, CDR2 SMNVEV (reference sequence). V shed 2 bases and J 6 bases; nucleotides not matched to a gene: 22. The CDR3 contains 21 residues. The CDR3 bases are TGTGCCAGCAGTTTAGGTAGGTCTGGGCGGGGGGGGGCCGAGACCGCCGGGGAGCTGTTTTTT. Its translation: CASSLGRSGRGGAETAGELFF.

The rearrangement links TRBV7-2 to TRBJ1-2, with D unclear. This CDR3 spans 14 amino acids. Germline V gives CDR1 SGHTA, CDR2 FQGNSA. V shed 1 base and J shed 4 bases, with 10 bases lying between them. CDR3 coding DNA: TGTGCCAGCAGCTTAGGTGGAGGCCTCTATGGCTACACCTTC. Translating gives CASSLGGGLYGYTF.

The rearrangement uses TRBV7-2 and TRBJ1-3; the D is unclear. This CDR3 is built from 17 residues. V gave up 6 bases and J gave up 0 bases, with 18 bases separating them. Germline V lookup: CDR1 SGHTA, CDR2 FQGNSA. CDR3 DNA: TGTGCCAGCAGTCAAAACGGGAGGGCCCTCTCTGGAAACACCATATATTTT. Its translation: CASSQNGRALSGNTIYF.

This rearrangement joins TRBV7-3 to TRBJ2-5, with D maybe TRBD1 (6 bases). This CDR3 has 14 amino acids. The germline CDR1 and CDR2 sequences are SGHTA and FQGTGA. The ends were cut back, 2 bases at V and 3 bases at J, with 10 bases in the middle. The CDR3: CASSLGAGEETQYF. CDR3 DNA sequence: TGTGCCAGCAGCTTAGGCGCAGGGGAAGAGACCCAGTACTTC.

V gene TRBV5-1 combines with J gene TRBJ2-1, with 12 bases identical to TRBD2. CDR3 length: 16 residues. The V gene's germline CDR1 is SGHRS and CDR2 YFSETQ. V gave up 4 bases and J gave up 7 bases; unmatched junction bases: 9. The CDR3 sequence is CASSPLAGGPLNEQFF. In DNA form, the CDR3 reads TGCGCCAGCAGCCCTCTAGCGGGGGGGCCCTTGAATGAGCAGTTCTTC. The whole variable domain, remainder taken from reference TRBV5-1 and TRBJ2-1, is KAGVTQTPRYLIKTRGQQVTLSCSPISGHRSVSWYQQTPGQGLQFLFEYFSETQRNKGNFPGRFSGRQFSNSRSEMNVSTLELGDSALYLCASSPLAGGPLNEQFFGPGTRLTVL.

The chain employs TRBV2 and TRBJ2-6, with 10 nucleotides matching TRBD1. J was trimmed by 2 bases and V by 8 bases; bases with no gene match: 6. Germline lookup yields CDR1 SNHLY and CDR2 FYNNEI. CDR3 size: 16 residues. CDR3 sequence reads: CASAGQGFAGANVLTF. CDR3 nucleotides: TGTGCCAGCGCGGGACAGGGGTTTGCTGGGGCCAACGTCCTGACTTTC.

The rearrangement uses TRBV9 and TRBJ1-2, with a possible D match to TRBD1 (5 bases). The CDR3 sequence is 14 residues long. Trimming cost V 4 bases and J 4 bases, with 14 bases left between them. Germline CDR1 and CDR2: SGDLS and YYNGEE. This CDR3 is CASSTVGGTYGYTF. CDR3 DNA sequence: TGTGCCAGCAGCACCGTCGGGGGAACCTATGGCTACACCTTC.

This clone is a singleton in its sample. This chain uses TRBV5-6 with TRBJ2-3, with a weak D call TRBD1 (5 bases). The ends were cut back, 4 bases at V and 2 bases at J, with 8 bases in the middle. Looked up from germline, CDR1 is SGHDT and CDR2 is YYEEEE. CDR3 length equals 13 residues. CDR3 region: CASSPDITDTQYF. The CDR3 region has the DNA TGTGCCAGCAGCCCGGACATCACAGATACGCAGTATTTT.

V and J are TRBV7-2 and TRBJ2-7, with TRBD2 as a possible D gene (5 bases). CDR3 length: 13 amino acids. Germline V lookup: CDR1 SGHTA, CDR2 FQGNSA. V shed 5 bases and J shed 6 bases, with 14 bases lying between them. This CDR3 reads CASSDYLRGEQYF. In nucleotides, the CDR3 is TGTGCCAGCAGCGACTACCTCCGGGGCGAGCAGTACTTC.

This rearrangement joins TRBV5-1 to TRBJ1-2, with D uncertain. Germline CDR1 and CDR2: SGHRS and YFSETQ. This CDR3 has 14 residues. V was pared by 1 base and J by 6 bases, with 13 bases between. CDR3 sequence (DNA): TGCGCCAGCAGCTTGTCTTCGGCAGGCCATGGCTACACCTTC. It encodes CASSLSSAGHGYTF.

The J gene is TRBJ2-3, the V gene TRBV18, with D possibly being TRBD2 (5 bases). V was pared by 5 bases and J by 6 bases, with 24 bases between. The CDR3 spans 17 residues. Germline V gene lookup returns CDR1 KGHSH and CDR2 LQKENI. CDR3 DNA: TGTGCCAGCTCATACGGACTTCTTAAGCATAGGAGGGATACGCAGTATTTT. Translating it yields CASSYGLLKHRRDTQYF.

This chain uses TRBV6-1 with TRBJ1-1, with D tentatively TRBD1 (5 bases). The CDR3 is 15 amino acids. The V and J ends lost 5 bases and 0 bases respectively, with 13 bases between them. Per germline, CDR1 MNHNS and CDR2 SASEGT. This chain's CDR3 is CASSPLGRVNTEAFF. CDR3 sequence (DNA): TGTGCCAGCAGTCCCCTGGGCAGGGTGAACACTGAAGCTTTCTTT.